This T cell receptor (beta chain) was sequenced in a study of CD8 T cells in ankylosing spondylitis. This clonotype was detected ten times or more. Antigen unknown. The V and J ends lost 7 bases and 10 bases respectively, with 16 bases between them. In germline, CDR1 is MNHEY, CDR2 SVGAGI. The CDR3 sequence is 12 residues long. Study conclusions and caveats: Clones linked with disease were CD8+ and fairly uncommon in the peripheral blood. Typical of ankylosing spondylitis blood, it appeared, was a TCR beta motif of 7 or 8 highly homologous variants.

As the method for making TCR beta libraries, quantitative 5'-RACE with molecular barcodes was used. From the 5' RACE reads, TCRdb called clonotypes with MiXCR, one entry per CDR3 protein. The repertoire consists of about 210,000 distinct CDR3 sequences, with 5.5% to 7.5% occurring once and the leading ten covering 14%. Sequenced material: blood, either unsorted or a sorted T cell fraction (not recorded which). This TCR derives from a male donor with ankylosing spondylitis. The genes are TRBV6-5 and TRBJ1-1; D unresolved. As DNA, the CDR3 is TGTGCCAGCAAGGGTGGACTGGAGGGAGCTTTCTTT. Protein: CASKGGLEGAFF.